This T cell receptor (beta chain) was identified in a study of blood T cell repertoires in COVID-19. The study drew participants aged 18 to 89 years from approximately 23 US areas. Categorization into cohorts depended on clinical history that participants reported. Original analysis: It was from reference gene primer amplification that nucleated cell counts were estimated. Data came from immunoSEQ multiplex PCR; TCRdb stores just in-frame clones and leaves some out. Clonal size and the V and J genes are those of that table, whereas D and trimming came from the DNA. Of approximately 360,000 clones listed, 87% were seen once; the top ten hold approximately 1.9%. V was shortened by 10 bases and J by 7 bases, with 11 bases between the two germline ends. The CDR3 covers 11 residues. Germline CDR1 is LNHDA and CDR2 is SQIVND (reference sequence).

V is TRBV19 and J is TRBJ1-5, with a weak D call TRBD1 (5 bases). This TCR came from a man aged 40-50 years in a cohort exposed to, infected with or recovered from COVID-19 (not recorded which). Sample: PBMCs or T cells enriched from blood (not recorded which). The CDR3: CATGEEQPQHF. DNA for the CDR3: TGTGCCACGGGGGAGGAGCAGCCCCAGCATTTT. The whole variable domain, filled in from reference TRBV19 and TRBJ1-5, reads DGGITQSPKYLFRKEGQNVTLSCEQNLNHDAMYWYRQDPGQGLRLIYYSQIVNDFQKGDIAEGYSVSREKKESFPLTVTSAQKNPTAFYLCATGEEQPQHFGDGTRLSIL.